The present TCR beta chain was sequenced within a study of blood T cell repertoires in COVID-19. The V segment lost 5 bases and the J segment 6 bases; nucleotides outside the gene matches: 2. Germline V gene data show CDR1 as KGHDR and CDR2 as SFDVKD. CDR3 size: 13 residues. The assay was immunoSEQ multiplex PCR, and TCRdb's table has in-frame clones only and misses some. Of 200,000 to 250,000 clones in the sample, around four fifths were seen once. The rearrangement uses TRBV24-1 and TRBJ1-2, with 10 bases identical to TRBD1. The origin of this receptor is a man in his forties or fifties with acute or convalescent COVID-19. The sample comprised peripheral blood. The CDR3 region is CATSVDRGHGYTF. DNA for the CDR3: TGTGCCACCAGTGTTGACAGGGGGCATGGCTACACCTTC.